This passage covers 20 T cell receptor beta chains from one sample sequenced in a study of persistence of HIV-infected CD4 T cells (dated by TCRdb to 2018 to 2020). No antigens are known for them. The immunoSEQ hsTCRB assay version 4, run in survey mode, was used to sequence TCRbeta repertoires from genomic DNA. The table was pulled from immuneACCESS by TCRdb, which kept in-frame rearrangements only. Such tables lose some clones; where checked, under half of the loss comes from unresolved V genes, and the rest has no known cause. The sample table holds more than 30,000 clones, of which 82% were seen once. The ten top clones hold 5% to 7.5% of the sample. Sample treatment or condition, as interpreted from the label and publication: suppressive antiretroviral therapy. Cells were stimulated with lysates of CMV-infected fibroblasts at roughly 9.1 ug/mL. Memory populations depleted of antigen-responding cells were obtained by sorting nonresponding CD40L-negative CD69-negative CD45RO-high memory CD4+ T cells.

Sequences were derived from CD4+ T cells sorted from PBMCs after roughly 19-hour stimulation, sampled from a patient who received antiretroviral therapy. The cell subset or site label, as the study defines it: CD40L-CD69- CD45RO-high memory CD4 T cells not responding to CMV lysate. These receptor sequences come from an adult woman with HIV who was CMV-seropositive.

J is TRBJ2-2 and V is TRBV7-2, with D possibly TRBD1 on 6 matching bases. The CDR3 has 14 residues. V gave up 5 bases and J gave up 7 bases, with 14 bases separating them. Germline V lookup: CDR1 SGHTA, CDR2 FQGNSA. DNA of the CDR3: TGTGCCAGCAGCCCCCGACAGGCCGGCGGGGAGCTGTTTTTT. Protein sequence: CASSPRQAGGELFF.

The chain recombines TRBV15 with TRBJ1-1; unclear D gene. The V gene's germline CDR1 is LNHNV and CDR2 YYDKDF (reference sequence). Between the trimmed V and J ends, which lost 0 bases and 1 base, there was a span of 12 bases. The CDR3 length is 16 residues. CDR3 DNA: TGTGCCACCAGCAGAGACGTTTCCGCAGGGAACACTGAAGCTTTCTTT. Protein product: CATSRDVSAGNTEAFF.

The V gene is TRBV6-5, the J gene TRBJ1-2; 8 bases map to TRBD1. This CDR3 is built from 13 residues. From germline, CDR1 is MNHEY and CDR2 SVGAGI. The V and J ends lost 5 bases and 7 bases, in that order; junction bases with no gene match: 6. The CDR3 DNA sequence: TGTGCCAGCAGTCGACAGGGGTTCGGTGGCTACACCTTC. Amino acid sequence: CASSRQGFGGYTF.

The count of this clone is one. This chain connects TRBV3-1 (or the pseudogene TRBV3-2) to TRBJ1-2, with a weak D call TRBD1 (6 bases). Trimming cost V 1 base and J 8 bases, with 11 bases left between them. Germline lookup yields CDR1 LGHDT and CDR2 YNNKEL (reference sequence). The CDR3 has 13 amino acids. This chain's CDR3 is CASSQGGRVGYTF. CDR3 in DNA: TGTGCCAGCAGCCAAGGGGGGCGCGTCGGCTACACCTTC.

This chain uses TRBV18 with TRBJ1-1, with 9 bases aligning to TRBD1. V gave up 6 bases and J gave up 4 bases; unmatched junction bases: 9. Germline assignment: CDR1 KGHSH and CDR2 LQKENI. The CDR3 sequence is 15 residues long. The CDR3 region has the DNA TGTGCCAGCTCGATACAGGGGGCTTTGAGCACTGAAGCTTTCTTT. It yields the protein CASSIQGALSTEAFF.

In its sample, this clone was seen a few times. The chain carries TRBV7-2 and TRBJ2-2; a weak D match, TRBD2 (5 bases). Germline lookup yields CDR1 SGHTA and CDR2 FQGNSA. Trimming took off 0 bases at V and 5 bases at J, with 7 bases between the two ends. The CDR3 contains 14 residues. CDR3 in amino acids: CASSLARETGELFF. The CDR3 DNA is TGTGCCAGCAGCTTAGCTAGGGAGACCGGGGAGCTGTTTTTT.

CDR3 protein: CASMRGNYGYTF. Here the CDR3 DNA reads TGTGCCAGCATGAGAGGGAACTATGGCTACACCTTC. The V call is TRBV28, the J call TRBJ1-2; D is unresolved. This CDR3 spans 12 amino acids. The V gene's germline CDR1 is MDHEN and CDR2 SYDVKM. V lost 7 bases, J lost 2 bases, and 8 bases lay in between.

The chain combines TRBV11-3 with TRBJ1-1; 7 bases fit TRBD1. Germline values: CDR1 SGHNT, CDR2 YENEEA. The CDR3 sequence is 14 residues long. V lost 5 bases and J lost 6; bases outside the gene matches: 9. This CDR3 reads CASSRGGRGAEAFF. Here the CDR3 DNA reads TGTGCCAGCAGCCGAGGGGGCAGAGGAGCTGAAGCTTTCTTT.

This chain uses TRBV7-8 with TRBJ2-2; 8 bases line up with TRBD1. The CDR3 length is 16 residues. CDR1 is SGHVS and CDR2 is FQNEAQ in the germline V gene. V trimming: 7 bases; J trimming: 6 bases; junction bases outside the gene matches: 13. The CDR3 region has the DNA TGTGCCAGCACCCCCAGGGACAGGAGAGGAGCCGGGGAGCTGTTTTTT. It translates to CASTPRDRRGAGELFF.

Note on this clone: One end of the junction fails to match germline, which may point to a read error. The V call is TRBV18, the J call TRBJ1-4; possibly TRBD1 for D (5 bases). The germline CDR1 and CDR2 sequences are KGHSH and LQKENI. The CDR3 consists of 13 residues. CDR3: CASSPLQGDVLVF. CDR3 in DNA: TGTGCCAGCTCACCACTGCAGGGAGATGTCTTGGTTTTT.

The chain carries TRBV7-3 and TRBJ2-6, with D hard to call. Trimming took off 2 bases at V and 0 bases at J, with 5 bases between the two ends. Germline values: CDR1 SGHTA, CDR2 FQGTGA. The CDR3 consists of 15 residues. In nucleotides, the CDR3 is TGTGCCAGCAGCTTATTAGGCTCTGGGGCCAACGTCCTGACTTTC. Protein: CASSLLGSGANVLTF.

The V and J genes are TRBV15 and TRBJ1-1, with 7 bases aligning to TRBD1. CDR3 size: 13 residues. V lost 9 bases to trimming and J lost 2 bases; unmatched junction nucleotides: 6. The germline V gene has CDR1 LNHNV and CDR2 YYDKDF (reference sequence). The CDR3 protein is CATEGQSNTEAFF. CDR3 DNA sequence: TGTGCCACTGAGGGACAGAGCAACACTGAAGCTTTCTTT.

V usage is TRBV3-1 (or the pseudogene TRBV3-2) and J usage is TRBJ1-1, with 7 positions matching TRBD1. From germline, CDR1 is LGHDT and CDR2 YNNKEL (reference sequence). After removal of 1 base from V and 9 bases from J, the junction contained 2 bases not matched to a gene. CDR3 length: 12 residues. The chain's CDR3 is CASSQGQGQAFF. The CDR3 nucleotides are TGTGCCAGCAGCCAAGGACAGGGACAAGCTTTCTTT.

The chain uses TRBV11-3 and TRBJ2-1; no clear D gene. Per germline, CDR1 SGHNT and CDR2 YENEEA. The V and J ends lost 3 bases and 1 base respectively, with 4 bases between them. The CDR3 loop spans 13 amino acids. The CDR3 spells CASSFGSYNEQFF. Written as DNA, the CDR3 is TGTGCCAGCAGCTTCGGGTCCTACAATGAGCAGTTCTTC.

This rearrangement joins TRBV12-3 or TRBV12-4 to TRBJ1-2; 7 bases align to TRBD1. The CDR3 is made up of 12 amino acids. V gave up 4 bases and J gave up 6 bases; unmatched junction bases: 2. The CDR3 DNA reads TGTGCCAGCAGTTGGGGGACAGATGGCTACACCTTC. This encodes CASSWGTDGYTF.

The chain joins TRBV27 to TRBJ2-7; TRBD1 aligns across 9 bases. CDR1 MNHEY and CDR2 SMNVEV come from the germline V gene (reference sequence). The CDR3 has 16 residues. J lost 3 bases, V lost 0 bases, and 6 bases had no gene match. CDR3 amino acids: CASSLSMGQGVYEQYF. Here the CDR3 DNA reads TGTGCCAGCAGTTTATCTATGGGACAGGGTGTCTACGAGCAGTACTTC.

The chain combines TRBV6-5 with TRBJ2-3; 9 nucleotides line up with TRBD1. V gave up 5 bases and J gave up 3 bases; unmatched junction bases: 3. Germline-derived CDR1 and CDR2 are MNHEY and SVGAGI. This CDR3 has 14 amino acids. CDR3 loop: CASSRDRVTDTQYF. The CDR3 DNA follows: TGTGCCAGCAGTAGGGACAGGGTTACAGATACGCAGTATTTT.

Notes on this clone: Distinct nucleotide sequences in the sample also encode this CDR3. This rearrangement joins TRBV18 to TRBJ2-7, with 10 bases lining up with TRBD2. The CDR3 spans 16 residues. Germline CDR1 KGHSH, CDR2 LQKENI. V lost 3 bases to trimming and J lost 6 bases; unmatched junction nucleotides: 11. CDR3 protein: CASSPQGSGGSREQYF. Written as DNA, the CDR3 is TGTGCCAGCTCACCCCAGGGTAGCGGGGGGTCTCGCGAGCAGTACTTC.

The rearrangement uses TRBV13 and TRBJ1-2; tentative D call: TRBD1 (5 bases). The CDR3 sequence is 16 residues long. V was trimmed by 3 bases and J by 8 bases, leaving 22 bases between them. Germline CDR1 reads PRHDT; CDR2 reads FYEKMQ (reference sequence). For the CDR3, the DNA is TGTGCCAGCAGCTTTGGTGGCGCTGGGGGTGGTTGGGGCTACACCTTC. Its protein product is CASSFGGAGGGWGYTF.

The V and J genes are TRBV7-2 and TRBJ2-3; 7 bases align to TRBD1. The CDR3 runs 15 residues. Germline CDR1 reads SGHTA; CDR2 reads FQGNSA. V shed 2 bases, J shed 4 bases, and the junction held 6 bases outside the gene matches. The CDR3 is CASSLWVTGSDTQYF. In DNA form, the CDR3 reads TGTGCCAGCAGCTTATGGGTGACAGGGTCAGATACGCAGTATTTT.